The 19 T cell receptor beta chains below all came from one sample that was sequenced in a study of CD4 T cells in relation to SARS-CoV-2 and coronaviruses. For these receptors, no antigen is known. The unexposed donors gave CD4+ T cells in about 2011-2019, prior to COVID-19. The cells were cultured for under twelve days before CD4+ T cells were isolated. The method was immunoSEQ multiplex PCR; TCRdb's version includes in-frame clones alone and lacks a portion of them. This sample has about 22,000 clones, with around 74% found just once. The material sequenced was CD4+ T cells from PBMCs, cultured in vitro. The origin of the receptors is a human donor in good health.

This rearrangement joins TRBV6-5 to TRBJ2-7; 8 nucleotides align to TRBD1. Germline V CDR1 and CDR2: MNHEY, SVGAGI. This CDR3 spans 15 amino acids. With 7 bases clipped from V and 2 bases from J, the junction kept 10 bases outside the gene matches. CDR3 sequence (DNA): TGTGCCAGCACCTCCGGACAGGGCGACACCTACGAGCAGTACTTC. Translating it yields CASTSGQGDTYEQYF.

This chain links TRBV30 with TRBJ2-1, with 10 nucleotides matching TRBD1. V gave up 5 bases and J gave up 10 bases; unmatched junction bases: 11. CDR3 size: 14 residues. Germline CDR1 and CDR2: GTSNPN and SVGIG (reference sequence). In nucleotides, the CDR3 is TGTGCCTGGGACCGGGACAGGGGACGTGGGGAGCAGTTCTTC. Residues: CAWDRDRGRGEQFF. The full variable domain, in which reference TRBV30 and TRBJ2-1 provide the parts outside the CDR3, is SQTIHQWPATLVQPVGSPLSLECTVEGTSNPNLYWYRQAAGRGLQLLFYSVGIGQISSEVPQNLSASRPQDRQFILSSKKLLLSDSGFYLCAWDRDRGRGEQFFGPGTRLTVL.

This clone was observed a few times. The chain carries TRBV7-9 and TRBJ2-5, with a weak D call TRBD1 (7 bases). Trimming took off 6 bases at V and 3 bases at J, with 17 bases between the two ends. The CDR3 totals 15 residues. CDR1 and CDR2 (germline): SEHNR, FQNEAQ (reference sequence). This CDR3 reads CASRRGGRGEETQYF. The CDR3 DNA sequence: TGTGCCAGCAGGAGGGGTGGCAGGGGGGAAGAGACCCAGTACTTC. The full variable domain, its missing parts supplied by reference TRBV7-9 and TRBJ2-5, is DTGVSQNPRHKITKRGQNVTFRCDPISEHNRLYWYRQTLGQGPEFLTYFQNEAQLEKSRLLSDRFSAERPKGSFSTLEIQRTEQGDSAMYLCASRRGGRGEETQYFGPGTRLLVL.

The chain carries TRBV7-3 and TRBJ2-5, with 8 positions matching TRBD2. CDR1 is SGHTA, CDR2 FQGTGA, per germline. V lost 5 bases, J lost 4 bases, and 9 bases stayed unmatched. The CDR3 extends over 15 amino acids. In nucleotides, the CDR3 is TGTGCCAGCAGCGAGCTCGGGCTAGCGGGAGAGACCCAGTACTTC. Its protein product is CASSELGLAGETQYF.

The chain joins TRBV6-5 to TRBJ1-3; the D is unclear. CDR3 length equals 13 residues. The V and J ends lost 2 bases and 8 bases respectively, with 10 bases between them. Germline CDR1 MNHEY, CDR2 SVGAGI. The CDR3 is CASSYRFRDTIYF. The CDR3 DNA follows: TGTGCCAGCAGTTACAGATTTCGGGACACCATATATTTT.

This clone was found a few times. The V and J genes are TRBV4-2 and TRBJ2-6; D remains ambiguous. The CDR3 spans 15 residues. Per the germline V gene, CDR1 is LGHNA and CDR2 is YNFKEQ. Trimming shortened V by 0 bases and J by 1 base, and 4 bases separated the two germline ends. DNA of the CDR3: TGTGCCAGCAGCCAAGAGACATCTGGGGCCAACGTCCTGACTTTC. This codes for CASSQETSGANVLTF.

The rearrangement joins TRBV2 to TRBJ2-3; no reliable D call. CDR3 length equals 13 residues. Germline-derived CDR1 and CDR2 are SNHLY and FYNNEI. Trimming shortened V by 10 bases and J by 2 bases, and 13 bases separated the two germline ends. CDR3 sequence (DNA): TGTGCCACCACTCCGGACCTCACAGATACGCAGTATTTT. It codes for CATTPDLTDTQYF.

The rearrangement links TRBV3-1 (or the pseudogene TRBV3-2) to TRBJ2-1; 11 bases are a match to TRBD2. This CDR3 comprises 15 residues. V was pared by 7 bases and J by 2 bases, with 4 bases of the junction left unmatched. Looked up from germline, CDR1 is LGHDT and CDR2 is YNNKEL (reference sequence). CDR3 sequence: CASTQTSGTYNEQFF. CDR3 DNA sequence: TGTGCCAGCACCCAGACTAGCGGGACCTACAATGAGCAGTTCTTC.

V is TRBV27 and J is TRBJ2-7; the D gene is possibly TRBD2 (6 bases). The V gene lost 2 bases and the J gene lost 6 bases, with 14 bases spanning the gap. The CDR3 sequence is 14 residues long. The germline V gene encodes CDR1 MNHEY and CDR2 SMNVEV (reference sequence). The CDR3 reads CASSLVGGYTEQYF. The CDR3 DNA sequence: TGTGCCAGCAGTTTAGTAGGAGGGTACACCGAGCAGTACTTC.

The chain recombines TRBV9 with TRBJ2-5; TRBD2 aligns across 8 bases. Germline V gives CDR1 SGDLS, CDR2 YYNGEE. The CDR3 consists of 16 residues. Trimming took 1 base from V and 6 from J; bases not matched to a gene: 11. CDR3 residues: CASSVYSGTIAQTQYF. The CDR3 DNA follows: TGTGCCAGCAGCGTATATAGCGGGACGATTGCCCAGACCCAGTACTTC. Using reference TRBV9 and TRBJ2-5 for the parts outside the CDR3, the full variable domain is DSGVTQTPKHLITATGQRVTLRCSPRSGDLSVYWYQQSLDQGLQFLIQYYNGEERAKGNILERFSAQQFPDLHSELNLSSLELGDSALYFCASSVYSGTIAQTQYFGPGTRLLVL.

This clone occurred once. The chain couples TRBV3-1 (or the pseudogene TRBV3-2) to TRBJ2-3; maybe TRBD2 (5 bases). Germline CDR1 is LGHDT and CDR2 is YNNKEL (reference sequence). V lost 0 bases, J lost 4 bases, and 8 bases lay in between. This CDR3 is 14 amino acids long. The CDR3 loop is CASSQDRGADTQYF. The CDR3 DNA follows: TGTGCCAGCAGCCAAGACCGGGGAGCAGATACGCAGTATTTT.

The CDR3 DNA reads TGTGCCAGCTCACCCTTGGATTCTAGCGGGCTAGACAATGAGCAGTTCTTC. Its translation: CASSPLDSSGLDNEQFF. The genes are TRBV18 and TRBJ2-1; TRBD2 agrees at 8 bases. The CDR3 length is 17 residues. The germline V gene has CDR1 KGHSH and CDR2 LQKENI. The ends lost 3 bases at V and 5 bases at J; junction bases unmatched: 12.

The chain joins TRBV20-1 to TRBJ2-3; D remains unclear. The CDR3 loop spans 10 amino acids. Trimming shortened V by 3 bases and J by 6 bases, and 4 bases separated the two germline ends. CDR1 is DFQATT and CDR2 is SNEGSKA in the germline V gene (reference sequence). The CDR3 sequence: CSASPDTQYF. The CDR3 DNA follows: TGCAGTGCTAGCCCGGATACGCAGTATTTT.

V is TRBV10-3 and J is TRBJ2-7; weak D call: TRBD1 (6 bases). The V gene's germline CDR1 is ENHRY and CDR2 SYGVKD. V was trimmed by 4 bases and J by 4 bases, leaving 29 bases between them. This CDR3 has 19 amino acids. Here the CDR3 reads CAISVNRVVSRGRRYEQYF. The CDR3 bases are TGTGCCATCAGTGTAAACAGGGTCGTAAGTCGGGGCCGTAGGTACGAGCAGTACTTC.

This chain connects TRBV6-5 to TRBJ2-1, with unresolved D. The CDR3 has 15 residues. Germline V lookup: CDR1 MNHEY, CDR2 SVGAGI. V was cut by 6 bases and J by 2 bases, with 14 bases left in between. CDR3 region: CASRLLDLTYNEQFF. The CDR3 DNA reads as TGTGCCAGCAGACTACTCGACTTGACCTACAATGAGCAGTTCTTC.

This clone was seen only once. The chain links TRBV6-5 to TRBJ1-6; D not resolved. CDR3 size: 15 residues. V was pared by 0 bases and J by 8 bases, with 11 bases between. Germline-derived CDR1 and CDR2 are MNHEY and SVGAGI. CDR3 bases: TGTGCCAGCAGTTACTCGTTTCGTGAGGATTCACCCCTCCACTTT. It specifies CASSYSFREDSPLHF.

The V gene is TRBV7-9, the J gene TRBJ2-7, with D tentatively TRBD1 (7 bases). Trimming took off 3 bases at V and 6 bases at J, with 9 bases between the two ends. The CDR3 sequence is 12 residues long. Looked up from germline, CDR1 is SEHNR and CDR2 is FQNEAQ (reference sequence). For the CDR3, the DNA is TGTGCCAGCAGCTTCCAGGGGGGCGAGCAGTACTTC. Its protein product is CASSFQGGEQYF.

This chain joins TRBV28 and TRBJ2-1; D is possibly TRBD2 (6 bases). This CDR3 comprises 12 residues. CDR1 is MDHEN, CDR2 SYDVKM, per germline. V was clipped by 8 bases and J by 6 bases, with 11 bases between them. CDR3 nucleotide sequence: TGTGCCAGCGGGCTAGCGATCAATGAGCAGTTCTTC. Encoded protein: CASGLAINEQFF.

Comment on this clone: The junction shows a germline mismatch at one end, possibly a read error. The chain recombines TRBV2 with TRBJ2-1, with TRBD2 matching over 9 bases. The CDR3 is made up of 12 amino acids. Germline-derived CDR1 and CDR2 are SNHLY and FYNNEI. The CDR3 nucleotides are TGTGCCAGCAGTGAGGGGGCTAGCGGGAAGCTCTTC. Translating it yields CASSEGASGKLF.